A selection of T cell receptor beta chains follows, all from one sample in a study of blood T cells in healthy people across ages. TCRdb used MiXCR to reprocess the 5' RACE reads, holding one entry per CDR3 protein. This table holds hundreds of thousands of distinct CDR3 sequences, around a quarter found once. Separately, the same data were catalogued under a study of T cells of mothers and their children.

The sample was blood. Every receptor here comes from a boy between 2 and 15 years old in good health. The CDR3 runs from the conserved cysteine through the conserved F or W. D genes are given only for firm matches. Size values are once, few and many counts, or a class for expanded clones, and some rows have none.

>-|TRBJ2-5|TRBD2|TRBV6-5
CASRGGLAGAETQYF
TGTGCCAGCAGGGGCGGACTAGCGGGAGCAGAGACCCAGTACTTC
>few|TRBJ2-5|-|TRBV12-3/TRBV12-4
CASSRSLLQETQYF
TGTGCCAGCAGCCGCTCACTACTACAAGAGACCCAGTACTTC
>many|TRBJ2-2|TRBD2|TRBV4-3
CASSRQQRENTGELFF
TGCGCCAGCAGCCGTCAACAGCGGGAAAACACCGGGGAGCTGTTTTTT
>-|TRBJ2-3|-|TRBV7-2
CASSPDPPGLGSADTQYF
TGTGCCAGCAGCCCCGACCCCCCGGGACTTGGGTCGGCAGATACGCAGTATTTT
>-|TRBJ2-1|TRBD2|TRBV12-3/TRBV12-4
CASQRESYNEQFF
TGTGCCAGCCAGCGGGAGTCCTACAATGAGCAGTTCTTC
>few|TRBJ2-5|TRBD2|TRBV4-3
CASSQGLARETQYF
TGCGCCAGCAGCCAGGGACTAGCTCGGGAGACCCAGTACTTC
>few|TRBJ1-4|TRBD1|TRBV6-5
CASSGTGSNEKLFF
TGTGCCAGCAGTGGGACAGGGAGCAATGAAAAACTGTTTTTT
>few|TRBJ2-5|-|TRBV12-3/TRBV12-4
CASSLAQTLYQETQYF
TGTGCCAGCAGTTTAGCGCAGACCCTGTACCAAGAGACCCAGTACTTC
>-|TRBJ2-4|TRBD2|TRBV20-1
CSFGGLAGPGRYIQYF
TGCAGTTTTGGGGGACTAGCGGGGCCGGGGAGATACATTCAGTACTTC
>-|TRBJ2-3|TRBD2|TRBV12-3/TRBV12-4
CASSLSSGQDTQYF
TGTGCCAGCAGTTTGTCTAGCGGCCAAGATACGCAGTATTTT
>-|TRBJ2-3|-|TRBV3-1
CASSPLAGRGTDTQYF
TGTGCCAGCAGCCCCCTGGCGGGACGCGGCACAGATACGCAGTATTTT
>few|TRBJ2-6|TRBD1|TRBV6-1
CASEQGPDGASGANVLTF
TGTGCCAGCGAACAGGGGCCGGACGGTGCCTCTGGGGCCAACGTCCTGACTTTC
>many|TRBJ1-2|TRBD1|TRBV5-1
CASSSGTGNYGYTF
TGTGCCAGCAGCTCCGGGACAGGGAACTATGGCTACACCTTC
>-|TRBJ1-2|-|TRBV12-3/TRBV12-4
CASSSGTRRGYTF
TGTGCCAGCAGTTCTGGGACCCGGAGGGGCTACACCTTC
>-|TRBJ1-2|-|TRBV12-3/TRBV12-4
CASSRSYASGYTF
TGTGCCAGCAGTAGGTCCTACGCGAGTGGCTACACCTTC
>-|TRBJ2-3|TRBD2|TRBV2
CASSAGTSGRSDTQYF
TGTGCCAGCAGTGCCGGGACTAGCGGGAGATCAGATACGCAGTATTTT
>-|TRBJ2-5|TRBD1|TRBV5-5
CASSLFLPGQLQETQYF
TGTGCCAGCAGCTTGTTTCTGCCGGGACAGCTCCAAGAGACCCAGTACTTC
>-|TRBJ2-2|-|TRBV12-1
CASSQINGTYSGELFF
TGTGCCAGCAGCCAAATAAACGGGACCTACAGCGGGGAGCTGTTTTTT
>-|TRBJ1-1|-|TRBV9
CASSVVTGLEAFF
TGTGCCAGCAGCGTAGTTACAGGGCTTGAGGCTTTCTTT
>-|TRBJ2-1|-|TRBV27
CASSFRGGSSQFF
TGTGCCAGCAGTTTCCGAGGGGGTAGTAGTCAGTTCTTC
>-|TRBJ2-1|TRBD1|TRBV2
CASSSPRDRVRVEQFF
TGTGCCAGCAGTAGTCCCCGGGACAGGGTGAGAGTTGAGCAGTTCTTC
>few|TRBJ1-1|-|TRBV6-1
CASSERGYAEAFF
TGTGCCAGCAGTGAACGGGGTTACGCTGAAGCTTTCTTT
>-|TRBJ1-2|-|TRBV30
CAWTPDRYYGYTF
TGTGCCTGGACCCCGGACAGATACTATGGCTACACCTTC
>-|TRBJ1-2|-|TRBV12-3/TRBV12-4
CASSLGRGYGYTF
TGTGCCAGCAGCCTCGGGAGGGGCTATGGCTACACCTTC
>few|TRBJ2-7|-|TRBV11-2
CASSERGPVISYEQYF
TGTGCCAGCAGCGAGAGGGGCCCAGTTATATCCTACGAGCAGTACTTC
>-|TRBJ2-5|TRBD1|TRBV7-9
CASSLDGDRVETQYF
TGTGCCAGCAGCTTAGATGGGGACAGGGTTGAGACCCAGTACTTC
>-|TRBJ1-2|-|TRBV7-9
CASSWGGSGYTF
TGTGCCAGCAGCTGGGGAGGGTCTGGCTACACCTTC
>few|TRBJ2-5|TRBD2|TRBV3-1
CASSTPSGRARETQYF
TGTGCCAGCAGCACCCCTAGCGGGAGGGCGAGAGAGACCCAGTACTTC
>-|TRBJ2-1|-|TRBV29-1
CSVRGRASYNEQFF
TGCAGCGTTAGAGGGAGAGCAAGCTACAATGAGCAGTTCTTC
>many|TRBJ2-7|TRBD1|TRBV9
CASSVGSGGDEQYF
TGTGCCAGCAGCGTAGGTTCAGGGGGCGACGAGCAGTACTTC
>-|TRBJ1-3|-|TRBV6-6
CASSQARVVNGNTIYF
TGTGCCAGCAGTCAGGCCAGGGTCGTTAACGGAAACACCATATATTTT
>few|TRBJ2-2|TRBD1|TRBV12-3/TRBV12-4
CASRDRGPGELFF
TGTGCCAGCCGGGACAGGGGACCCGGGGAGCTGTTTTTT
>-|TRBJ2-1|TRBD1|TRBV27
CASSLMGQGSSNEQFF
TGTGCCAGCAGTTTAATGGGACAGGGGTCGTCCAATGAGCAGTTCTTC
>-|TRBJ2-2|-|TRBV5-5
CASSLGPPRGPGELFF
TGTGCCAGCAGCCTCGGCCCACCGAGGGGTCCCGGGGAGCTGTTTTTT
>-|TRBJ2-3|-|TRBV7-2
CASSLGQVLTDTQYF
TGTGCCAGCAGCCTCGGTCAGGTCCTCACAGATACGCAGTATTTT
>few|TRBJ2-5|TRBD1|TRBV5-1
CASSFRQGVKTQYF
TGCGCCAGCAGCTTTCGACAGGGTGTAAAGACCCAGTACTTC
>-|TRBJ1-1|-|TRBV12-3/TRBV12-4
CASSLDLGTEAFF
TGTGCCAGCAGTCTTGACCTGGGCACTGAAGCTTTCTTT
>once|TRBJ1-5|-|TRBV12-3/TRBV12-4
CASSFGQPQHF
TGTGCCAGCAGTTTTGGTCAGCCCCAGCATTTT
>few|TRBJ2-7|-|TRBV5-1
CASSSRDAAYEQYF
TGCGCCAGCAGCTCCCGGGACGCTGCCTACGAGCAGTACTTC
>-|TRBJ1-2|-|TRBV6-1
CASSVDRLPLEYGYTF
TGTGCCAGCAGTGTCGACAGGCTTCCCTTGGAGTATGGCTACACCTTC
>-|TRBJ2-3|-|TRBV4-3
CASSQQITADTQYF
TGCGCCAGCAGCCAACAGATCACCGCAGATACGCAGTATTTT
>-|TRBJ1-2|-|TRBV5-6
CASSLSLLGWLGGYTF
TGTGCCAGCAGCTTGTCACTCTTGGGCTGGCTAGGGGGCTACACCTTC
>-|TRBJ2-1|TRBD2|TRBV7-9
CASSSSGSYNEQFF
TGTGCCAGCAGCTCTAGCGGTTCTTACAATGAGCAGTTCTTC
>few|TRBJ2-5|TRBD1|TRBV12-5
CASGSPDRGLETQYF
TGTGCTAGTGGTTCCCCTGACAGGGGGCTGGAGACCCAGTACTTC
>-|TRBJ2-4|-|TRBV28
CASSWSGQAKNIQYF
TGTGCCAGCAGTTGGAGCGGACAAGCCAAAAACATTCAGTACTTC
>few|TRBJ1-1|-|TRBV27
CASSLYPGHTEAFF
TGTGCCAGCAGTTTATACCCAGGGCACACTGAAGCTTTCTTT